A single sample gave rise to the 25 T cell receptor beta chains below, sequenced in a study of OX40 agonist ivuxolimab in advanced cancers. TCRdb keeps only in-frame clones here, not all; method: immunoSEQ multiplex PCR. The sample has about 62,000 clones; 60% to 85% are singletons. This sample comprised CD4+ or CD8+ T cells sorted from blood, obtained in a trial of the OX40 agonist ivuxolimab. The receptors derive from an adult with an advanced solid tumor such as melanoma, head and neck, liver or kidney cancer.

The rearrangement uses TRBV6-1 and TRBJ2-3; possibly TRBD1 for D (5 bases). Trimming cost V 3 bases and J 2 bases, with 15 bases left between them. This CDR3 has 16 residues. Germline CDR1 and CDR2: MNHNS and SASEGT. The CDR3 is CASSDRTRRYTDTQYF. The DNA of the CDR3 is TGTGCCAGCAGTGATCGGACAAGGCGTTACACAGATACGCAGTATTTT.

For the CDR3, the DNA is TGTGCCAGTAGTATAGATTATTTGTTGCCAGCGGCATCCTACAATGAGCAGTTCTTC. Its protein product is CASSIDYLLPAASYNEQFF. The chain joins TRBV19 to TRBJ2-1; maybe TRBD2 (5 bases). The V gene lost 0 bases and the J gene lost 1 base, with 19 bases spanning the gap. The length of the CDR3 is 19 residues. The germline V gene encodes CDR1 LNHDA and CDR2 SQIVND (reference sequence).

This clone was detected a few times. The same CDR3 arises from other DNA sequences in this sample as well. The chain employs TRBV4-1 and TRBJ2-1; a weak D match, TRBD1 (5 bases). The germline gives CDR1 MGHRA, CDR2 YSYEKL. With 0 bases removed from V and 0 bases from J, the gap between germline ends came to 12 bases. The CDR3 is 17 amino acids. The CDR3 coding sequence is TGCGCCAGCAGCCAAGACGAGACAGACAGCTCCTACAATGAGCAGTTCTTC. Its protein product is CASSQDETDSSYNEQFF.

The chain combines TRBV2 with TRBJ1-5, with D possibly matching TRBD1 (6 bases). Deletions cut 6 bases from V and 5 bases from J, with 17 bases between. Germline assignment: CDR1 SNHLY and CDR2 FYNNEI. The CDR3 runs to 15 residues. The chain's CDR3 is CASRSRGQVDQPQHF. The CDR3 DNA sequence: TGTGCCAGCAGGTCCCGGGGGCAGGTGGATCAGCCCCAGCATTTT.

The chain carries TRBV5-1 and TRBJ2-3; 7 bases fit TRBD2. The CDR3 is made up of 15 amino acids. Germline lookup yields CDR1 SGHRS and CDR2 YFSETQ. Trimming took 1 base from V and 8 from J; bases not matched to a gene: 10. The DNA of the CDR3 is TGCGCCAGCAGCTTGTCGGGAGGTACTCAGGGTACGCAGTATTTT. The encoded protein is CASSLSGGTQGTQYF.

This sequence joins TRBV27 and TRBJ2-7; weak D call: TRBD1 (6 bases). V dropped 9 bases and J dropped 2 bases, with 14 bases sitting between them. The V gene's germline CDR1 is MNHEY and CDR2 SMNVEV (reference sequence). The CDR3 has 13 amino acids. This CDR3 reads CASPGTPAYEQYF. In DNA form, the CDR3 reads TGTGCCAGTCCCGGGACACCAGCCTACGAGCAGTACTTC.

The V and J genes are TRBV5-8 and TRBJ2-5, with 9 positions matching TRBD2. This CDR3 has 18 residues. Germline loops: CDR1 SGHTS, CDR2 YDEGEE. Trimming took 10 bases from V and 5 from J; bases not matched to a gene: 24. CDR3 region: CAGQTYGARAGGVETQYF. In DNA, the CDR3 is TGTGCCGGCCAAACATACGGGGCGCGAGCGGGAGGCGTTGAGACCCAGTACTTC.

The chain joins TRBV10-3 to TRBJ2-1; D unclear. V gave up 3 bases and J gave up 6 bases, with 9 bases separating them. The germline V gene has CDR1 ENHRY and CDR2 SYGVKD. The CDR3 loop spans 13 amino acids. DNA of the CDR3: TGTGCCATCAGTGAAAGTAGTTTCAATGAGCAGTTCTTC. Amino acids: CAISESSFNEQFF.

This clone was recorded many times. The V and J genes are TRBV28 and TRBJ2-2; no clear D gene. CDR1 is MDHEN and CDR2 is SYDVKM in the germline V gene. This CDR3 is 12 amino acids long. V lost 8 bases to trimming and J lost 2 bases, with 6 bases between them. CDR3 coding DNA: TGTGCCAGCGGAATTAACACCGGGGAGCTGTTTTTT. Translating it yields CASGINTGELFF.

The chain combines TRBV9 with TRBJ2-2; D gene uncertain. V was pared by 0 bases and J by 2 bases, with 5 bases between. From germline, CDR1 is SGDLS and CDR2 YYNGEE. The CDR3 consists of 14 residues. CDR3 coding DNA: TGTGCCAGCAGCGTAGTGGTAAACACCGGGGAGCTGTTTTTT. Protein: CASSVVVNTGELFF. Together with reference TRBV9 and TRBJ2-2, the CDR3 gives the full variable domain: DSGVTQTPKHLITATGQRVTLRCSPRSGDLSVYWYQQSLDQGLQFLIQYYNGEERAKGNILERFSAQQFPDLHSELNLSSLELGDSALYFCASSVVVNTGELFFGEGSRLTVL.

The table lists this clone with a few counts. V is TRBV9 and J is TRBJ1-2; D is unclear. V gave up 3 bases and J gave up 8 bases, with 11 bases separating them. This CDR3 region has 12 residues. Looked up from germline, CDR1 is SGDLS and CDR2 is YYNGEE. CDR3 sequence reads: CASSEFGWGYTF. CDR3 nucleotide sequence: TGTGCCAGCAGCGAGTTCGGGTGGGGCTACACCTTC.

V gene TRBV4-1 combines with J gene TRBJ2-6; the D is unclear. In germline, CDR1 is MGHRA, CDR2 YSYEKL. This CDR3 comprises 14 residues. The V gene lost 6 bases and the J gene lost 4 bases, with 10 bases spanning the gap. CDR3 loop: CASRTAGGANVLTF. The CDR3 region has the DNA TGCGCCAGCAGGACGGCTGGAGGGGCCAACGTCCTGACTTTC.

The sample holds a few counts of this clone. V gene TRBV7-9 combines with J gene TRBJ1-2, with D perhaps TRBD1 (6 bases). Trimming took off 1 base at V and 0 bases at J, with 15 bases between the two ends. The CDR3 extends over 17 amino acids. Germline V gene data show CDR1 as SEHNR and CDR2 as FQNEAQ (reference sequence). This CDR3 is CASSLGGLGLANYGYTF. CDR3 sequence (DNA): TGTGCCAGCAGCTTAGGGGGGCTGGGGTTAGCTAACTATGGCTACACCTTC.

V gene TRBV27 combines with J gene TRBJ2-6; D not resolved. The CDR3 consists of 15 residues. Trimming shortened V by 3 bases and J by 4 bases, and 10 bases separated the two germline ends. Germline assignment: CDR1 MNHEY and CDR2 SMNVEV (reference sequence). The chain's CDR3 is CASSLVSFGANVLTF. The CDR3 nucleotides read TGTGCCAGCAGTTTGGTGTCCTTCGGGGCCAACGTCCTGACTTTC.

V is TRBV5-6 and J is TRBJ1-2; TRBD1 matches 12 bases. The CDR3 is 15 residues long. Looked up from germline, CDR1 is SGHDT and CDR2 is YYEEEE. J gave up 5 bases and V 2 bases, and 4 bases lay outside the gene matches. The DNA for the CDR3 is TGTGCCAGCAGCTTAGAGGGACAGGGGGCATATGGCTACACCTTC. It yields the protein CASSLEGQGAYGYTF.

The chain combines TRBV7-9 with TRBJ2-5; D is unresolved. There are 13 residues in the CDR3. Deletions cut 5 bases from V and 4 bases from J, with 11 bases between. Germline CDR1 SEHNR, CDR2 FQNEAQ (reference sequence). Here the CDR3 DNA reads TGTGCCAGCAGCCCGACTGTGGGAGAGACCCAGTACTTC. This translates into CASSPTVGETQYF.

The V and J genes are TRBV4-3 and TRBJ2-2; D is possibly TRBD1 or TRBD2 (5 bases each). This CDR3 contains 14 residues. Germline V gives CDR1 LGHNA, CDR2 YSLEER. Trimming took off 3 bases at V and 5 bases at J, with 10 bases between the two ends. The CDR3 region has the DNA TGCGCCAGCAGCCAGGGGACGTGGACCGGGGAGCTGTTTTTT. Its protein product is CASSQGTWTGELFF.

There are a few counts of this clone. The J gene is TRBJ1-6, the V gene TRBV4-3; no definite D call. Germline lookup yields CDR1 LGHNA and CDR2 YSLEER. Trimming shortened V by 0 bases and J by 2 bases, and 17 bases separated the two germline ends. This CDR3 is 19 amino acids long. This CDR3 is CASSQDPESLNPYNSPLHF. The CDR3, as DNA: TGCGCCAGCAGCCAAGATCCAGAAAGTCTTAACCCCTATAATTCACCCCTCCACTTT.

This chain links TRBV6-1 with TRBJ2-3; 8 bases align to TRBD2. This CDR3 contains 15 residues. Germline V gene data show CDR1 as MNHNS and CDR2 as SASEGT. The junction had 8 bases not matched to a gene; V was cut back by 8 bases and J by 1 base. CDR3 protein: CASPGGGFRTDTQYF. The CDR3 DNA sequence: TGTGCCAGCCCCGGGGGGGGTTTTCGCACAGATACGCAGTATTTT.

This sequence joins TRBV5-1 and TRBJ2-3; the D is unclear. The germline V and J ends were trimmed by 0 bases and 0 bases, with 8 bases remaining between them. CDR1 and CDR2 (germline): SGHRS, YFSETQ. This CDR3 is built from 15 residues. CDR3 in amino acids: CASSLDLPSTDTQYF. CDR3 sequence (DNA): TGCGCCAGCAGCTTGGATCTGCCTAGCACAGATACGCAGTATTTT.

V and J are TRBV5-1 and TRBJ2-1, with TRBD1 matching 7 bases. The CDR3 extends over 11 amino acids. CDR1 is SGHRS and CDR2 is YFSETQ in the germline V gene. The ends lost 5 bases at V and 12 bases at J; junction bases unmatched: 5. Written as DNA, the CDR3 is TGCGCCAGCAGACAGGGGTCGTCGCAGTTCTTC. Translation gives CASRQGSSQFF.

The chain uses TRBV28 and TRBJ1-2, with D perhaps matching TRBD1 (6 bases). The CDR3 consists of 14 residues. Between the trimmed V and J ends, which lost 6 bases and 1 base, there was a span of 12 bases. In germline, CDR1 is MDHEN, CDR2 SYDVKM. CDR3 in amino acids: CASRGGQLNYGYTF. The DNA of the CDR3 is TGTGCCAGCAGAGGAGGACAGCTTAACTATGGCTACACCTTC.

In this sample, this clone turned up many times. The genes are TRBV7-9 and TRBJ1-2, with 8 bases that match TRBD1. Germline values: CDR1 SEHNR, CDR2 FQNEAQ (reference sequence). J was trimmed by 2 bases and V by 6 bases; bases with no gene match: 11. The CDR3 spans 16 residues. The CDR3 loop reads CASRPYLDRVNYGYTF. The CDR3 nucleotides read TGTGCCAGCAGACCTTACCTGGACAGGGTGAACTATGGCTACACCTTC.

The gene calls are TRBV6-1 and TRBJ2-2; TRBD2 agrees at 9 bases. V shed 3 bases, J shed 5 bases, and the junction held 4 bases outside the gene matches. The CDR3 totals 15 residues. Germline CDR1 and CDR2: MNHNS and SASEGT. The CDR3 DNA follows: TGTGCCAGCAGTGATCTAGCGGGATTTACCGGGGAGCTGTTTTTT. Its translation: CASSDLAGFTGELFF.

This chain links TRBV4-3 with TRBJ2-1; the match to TRBD2 covers 8 bases. The CDR3 consists of 16 residues. J lost 6 bases, V lost 3 bases, and 10 bases had no gene match. Germline V gene lookup returns CDR1 LGHNA and CDR2 YSLEER. Here the CDR3 reads CASSHPLRGGSNEQFF. As DNA, the CDR3 is TGCGCCAGCAGCCATCCTTTACGGGGGGGTAGCAATGAGCAGTTCTTC.